This TCR beta chain was recorded in a study of identical twins. Notes on the study in general: A cross-sectional statistical analysis, not follow-up of the same donors, supported the conclusions.

The CDR3 loop spans 14 amino acids. Germline assignment: CDR1 LGHNA and CDR2 YNFKEQ. J lost 8 bases, V lost 8 bases, and 10 bases had no gene match. As for this clonotype: Its antigen is undetermined.

The authors used template switching to add a universal primer site and gave cDNA unique molecular identifiers. Using its own MiXCR run on the 5' RACE reads, TCRdb lists one record per CDR3 protein. The repertoire holds approximately 490,000 distinct CDR3 sequences, with about a fifth as singletons. The sample also formed part of further work on yellow fever vaccine responses in identical twins.

V gene TRBV4-2 combines with J gene TRBJ2-1; TRBD2 matches 9 bases. Source material: CD4+ T cells sorted from blood. The TCR was taken from a woman between 18 and 29 years old in good health. The CDR3 is CASSPAGGPDEQFF. CDR3 nucleotide sequence: TGTGCCAGCTCGCCGGCGGGGGGGCCTGATGAGCAGTTCTTC.